This T cell receptor (beta chain) emerged from a study of cytomegalovirus exposure and HLA in healthy donors. Study-wide results and limits: Later analysis suggested links between common viral pathogens and several top significant clusters. It was taken for granted in presence/absence analyses that sequencing depth across donors was roughly uniform. Differences between HLA loci emerged in a later analysis of TCR association rates, with DRB1 most and HLA-C fewest. Most TCR sequences were uncommon, yet certain public TCRs appeared in many donors.

As to this clone: Its antigen is as yet unknown.

Amplification used 60 Vbeta primers and 13 Jbeta primers. The method was immunoSEQ multiplex PCR; TCRdb's version includes in-frame clones alone and lacks a portion of them. The data contain around 200,000 clones, more than 60% of them seen just once; the ten biggest clones take up 2.5% to 3.5%. The receptor was derived from a woman aged 55 to 70 in good health and CMV-seropositive. Sample: PBMCs.

The CDR3 region has the DNA TGTGCCAGCAGCGTAGGGACATCCATGAACACTGAAGCTTTCTTT. Protein: CASSVGTSMNTEAFF. The chain uses TRBV9 and TRBJ1-1; perhaps TRBD1 as D (5 bases). The CDR3 has 15 residues. CDR1 and CDR2 (germline): SGDLS, YYNGEE. V was cut by 0 bases and J by 0 bases, with 9 bases left in between.